This T cell receptor (beta chain) was documented in a study of cytomegalovirus exposure and HLA in healthy donors. Study-level points and caveats: The authors confirmed in vitro that three CMV-associated chains were specific for CMV antigens. Being indistinguishable, some V segments were excluded, TRBV6-2 and TRBV6-3 among them.

V lost 0 bases to trimming and J lost 1 base; unmatched junction nucleotides: 1. The germline gives CDR1 MNHEY, CDR2 SMNVEV (reference sequence). The CDR3 contains 16 residues. On this clone itself: Its antigen remains unidentified.

Both 60 Vbeta primers and 13 Jbeta primers went into the PCR. The repertoire was sequenced with immunoSEQ multiplex PCR; TCRdb's copy has only in-frame clones and lacks some. The sample consists of approximately 88,000 clones, around 77% of them appearing once. The TCR originated in a man between 50 and 59 years old in good health and CMV-seropositive. Sequencing used PBMCs. The J gene is TRBJ2-2, the V gene TRBV27; 8 bases map to TRBD1. CDR3 loop: CASSLSGTGNTGELFF. The CDR3 nucleotides are TGTGCCAGCAGTTTATCGGGGACAGGGAACACCGGGGAGCTGTTTTTT.